This entry lists 10 T cell receptor beta chains sequenced from one sample in a study of response to subunit inactivated influenza vaccine. One entry per CDR3 protein results from TCRdb running MiXCR on the RT-PCR reads. The data hold about 570,000 distinct CDR3 sequences, with approximately 12% observed a single time. The input for sequencing was PBMCs from blood, taken on the day of vaccination. These TCRs come from a man aged 50 to 60 who received an inactivated influenza vaccine.

CDR3: CASSKQGAYYGYTF. CDR3 nucleotides: TGTGCCAGCAGCAAACAGGGGGCGTACTATGGCTACACCTTC. The rearrangement uses TRBV11-2 and TRBJ1-2; 9 bases match TRBD1. The V and J ends lost 5 bases and 3 bases, in that order; junction bases with no gene match: 4. This CDR3 comprises 14 residues. Germline CDR1 is SGHAT and CDR2 is FQNNGV.

The chain couples TRBV29-1 to TRBJ2-7; 7 nucleotides agree with TRBD1. There are 11 residues in the CDR3. J lost 6 bases, V lost 6 bases, and 5 bases had no gene match. Germline V lookup: CDR1 SQVTM, CDR2 ANQGSEA. CDR3 region: CSVWDSVEQYF. In DNA form, the CDR3 reads TGCAGCGTATGGGACAGCGTCGAGCAGTACTTC.

This clonotype has just a few counts. This chain links TRBV10-3 with TRBJ2-1; 9 bases align to TRBD2. CDR1 and CDR2 from the germline V gene are ENHRY and SYGVKD. The CDR3 has 16 amino acids. V shed 0 bases and J 7 bases; nucleotides not matched to a gene: 7. The CDR3 bases are TGTGCCATCAGTGAGTCGAAATTAGCGGGAGAGAATGAGCAGTTCTTC. It is translated as CAISESKLAGENEQFF.

The rearrangement links TRBV7-9 to TRBJ1-1; D is uncertain. This CDR3 comprises 15 residues. The germline CDR1 and CDR2 sequences are SEHNR and FQNEAQ (reference sequence). With 1 base removed from V and 5 bases from J, the gap between germline ends came to 14 bases. The CDR3, as DNA: TGTGCCAGCAGCTTAGGAGCGCATTTATTGACTGAAGCTTTCTTT. Protein: CASSLGAHLLTEAFF.

This clonotype was counted only a few times. The chain carries TRBV5-1 and TRBJ2-7; 8 bases fit TRBD2. The CDR3 runs 15 residues. J gave up 0 bases and V 4 bases, and 6 bases lay outside the gene matches. The germline gives CDR1 SGHRS, CDR2 YFSETQ. The CDR3 reads CASSRGGTNSYEQYF. For the CDR3, the DNA is TGCGCCAGCAGCCGGGGGGGGACAAACTCCTACGAGCAGTACTTC.

This clonotype was observed a few times. The rearrangement uses TRBV20-1 and TRBJ2-3; TRBD1 or TRBD2 may be the D gene (6 bases each). V lost 4 bases, J lost 2 bases, and 16 bases lay in between. Germline values: CDR1 DFQATT, CDR2 SNEGSKA (reference sequence). The CDR3 loop spans 15 amino acids. The CDR3, as DNA: TGCAGTGCTAAGGGGGATAGCGGTTACACAGATACGCAGTATTTT. It yields the protein CSAKGDSGYTDTQYF.

The sample holds a few counts of this clonotype. The chain combines TRBV7-3 with TRBJ2-3; 11 nucleotides agree with TRBD2. Trimming removed 5 bases from V and 5 bases from J; junction bases left unmatched: 6. This CDR3 is 15 amino acids long. Germline CDR1 and CDR2: SGHTA and FQGTGA. DNA of the CDR3: TGTGCCAGCAGCCCCCTCGGACTAGCGGGAGATACGCAGTATTTT. Translated, it gives CASSPLGLAGDTQYF.

This clonotype was detected only a few times. The V gene is TRBV20-1, the J gene TRBJ2-1, with 12 bases lining up with TRBD2. Germline CDR1 is DFQATT and CDR2 is SNEGSKA (reference sequence). The CDR3 extends over 15 amino acids. With 5 bases clipped from V and 7 bases from J, the junction kept 9 bases outside the gene matches. As DNA, the CDR3 is TGCAGTGCTTACGCTAGCGGGAGGGCCTCAAATGAGCAGTTCTTC. It encodes CSAYASGRASNEQFF.

The V gene is TRBV27, the J gene TRBJ2-3, with D possibly being TRBD2 (6 bases). The V end was cut by 6 bases, the J end by 4 bases, with 23 bases between. From germline, CDR1 is MNHEY and CDR2 SMNVEV (reference sequence). This CDR3 is 17 amino acids long. The CDR3 sequence: CASRPGLTRPSADTQYF. CDR3 nucleotide sequence: TGTGCCAGCAGGCCGGGACTCACACGACCTAGCGCAGATACGCAGTATTTT.

The table lists this clonotype with many counts. The rearrangement links TRBV20-1 to TRBJ1-1; possibly TRBD1 for D (6 bases). V dropped 2 bases and J dropped 0 bases, with 10 bases sitting between them. Germline V gene data show CDR1 as DFQATT and CDR2 as SNEGSKA (reference sequence). The CDR3 is 14 residues long. The CDR3 bases are TGCAGTGCTAGACGGGACACCCTGAACACTGAAGCTTTCTTT. Protein: CSARRDTLNTEAFF.